A selection of T cell receptor beta chains follows, all from one sample in a study of CD8 T cells in ankylosing spondylitis. TCRdb independently ran MiXCR on the 5' RACE reads; one entry per CDR3 protein. The data show 350,000 to 400,000 distinct CDR3 sequences, 20% to 25% seen once. Input material: blood, either unsorted or a sorted T cell fraction (not recorded which). The source of these receptors is a male donor with ankylosing spondylitis or in good health (not recorded which). Both conserved end residues are part of each CDR3. D genes are given only for firm matches. Not every row has a clone size; where given, it reads once, few, many or a size class.

J,size,D,V,DNA,CDR3
TRBJ2-7,once,.,TRBV15,TGTGCCACCAGCCCGTACAGGGACGAGCAGTACTTC,CATSPYRDEQYF
TRBJ2-2,.,TRBD1,TRBV2,TGTGCCAGCAGTCTATGGACAGGGGGGAACACCGGGGAGCTGTTTTTT,CASSLWTGGNTGELFF
TRBJ1-1,few,.,TRBV7-9,TGTGCCAGCAGCTTAATGACGGGGACTGAAGCTTTCTTT,CASSLMTGTEAFF
TRBJ2-2,few,TRBD1,TRBV7-6,TGTGCGGTCCGGGACAGACACACCGGGGAGCTGTTTTTT,CAVRDRHTGELFF
TRBJ2-5,.,.,TRBV10-3,TGTGCCATCAGTGAGGAAGCCTACCAAGAGACCCAGTACTTC,CAISEEAYQETQYF
TRBJ1-3,few,.,TRBV9,TGTGCCAGCAGCGGGTACGGGGTCTCTGGAAACACCATATATTTT,CASSGYGVSGNTIYF
TRBJ2-2,few,.,TRBV29-1,TGCAGCGCCTCAGGGATCTTCAGAGCCGGGGAGCTGTTTTTT,CSASGIFRAGELFF
TRBJ2-7,many,TRBD2,TRBV12-3/TRBV12-4,TGTGCCAGCAGCCGGACTAGAATCCCCTACGAGCAGTACTTC,CASSRTRIPYEQYF
TRBJ2-1,.,TRBD1,TRBV2,TGTGCCAGCAGTGAATTGGACAGGGATCAGTTCTTC,CASSELDRDQFF
TRBJ2-7,.,.,TRBV13,TGTGCCAGCAGCCCCGCTATCGGCGAGTCTCGGTACGAGCAGTACTTC,CASSPAIGESRYEQYF
TRBJ2-5,.,.,TRBV15,TGTGCCACCACGGATGGGGGTTGGGAAGAGACCCAGTACTTC,CATTDGGWEETQYF
TRBJ2-2,.,.,TRBV9,TGTGCCAGCAGCGTATGGGCCCTAGAAGTGACCGGGGAGCTGTTTTTT,CASSVWALEVTGELFF
TRBJ2-3,.,TRBD1,TRBV29-1,TGCAGCGTCCCCGGGACAGGGTCAGATACGCAGTATTTT,CSVPGTGSDTQYF
TRBJ1-1,.,.,TRBV12-3/TRBV12-4,TGTGCCAGCAGATCCTCTAACACTGAAGCTTTCTTT,CASRSSNTEAFF
TRBJ2-1,.,TRBD2,TRBV12-3/TRBV12-4,TGTGCCAGCAGGACCTCGGGAGGTGGCTCCTACAATGAGCAGTTCTTC,CASRTSGGGSYNEQFF
TRBJ2-3,.,.,TRBV29-1,TGCAGCGTTGTCGACCAGATAACAGATACGCAGTATTTT,CSVVDQITDTQYF
TRBJ2-1,few,TRBD1,TRBV4-1,TGCGCCAGCAGCCAAGACGGCAGGGGGCTGGGTAATGAGCAGTTCTTC,CASSQDGRGLGNEQFF
TRBJ1-1,.,.,TRBV7-8,TGTGCCAGCAGTCACAGGGATTTCACTGAAGCTTTCTTT,CASSHRDFTEAFF
TRBJ2-3,.,TRBD2,TRBV20-1,TGCAGTGCTAGAGATTTTAACGGGGGGTTAGATACGCAGTATTTT,CSARDFNGGLDTQYF
TRBJ2-3,few,TRBD2,TRBV5-6,TGTGCCAGCGCTCTTAGCGGGGGGCCTAAGTATACGCAGTATTTT,CASALSGGPKYTQYF
TRBJ1-1,few,.,TRBV20-1,TGCAGTGCTAGTACAGGGCTAGAAGCTTTCTTT,CSASTGLEAFF
TRBJ2-6,.,TRBD1,TRBV9,TGTGCCAGCAGCGGGGGGACAGGGGCTGGGGCCAACGTCCTGACTTTC,CASSGGTGAGANVLTF
TRBJ2-3,.,TRBD2,TRBV20-1,TGCAGTGCTAGACGGACTAGCGGGGGGGCAGGAGATACGCAGTATTTT,CSARRTSGGAGDTQYF
TRBJ2-1,few,.,TRBV7-9,TGTGCCAGCAGCTTAGGTCAGGGACACAATGAGCAGTTCTTC,CASSLGQGHNEQFF
TRBJ1-2,.,.,TRBV12-3/TRBV12-4,TGTGCCAGCAGCTATCAGGGGACCCTCTATGGCTACACCTTC,CASSYQGTLYGYTF
TRBJ1-2,few,TRBD1,TRBV6-5,TGTGCCAGCAGTTACTCCGGACAGGGGTTAAATGGCTACACCTTC,CASSYSGQGLNGYTF
TRBJ1-1,once,TRBD1,TRBV5-6,TGTGCCAGCAGCTTGGGGTCCCCGACAGGGAGGAGGACTGAAGCTTTCTTT,CASSLGSPTGRRTEAFF
TRBJ2-2,.,.,TRBV30,TGTGCCTGGAGATGGGTCACCACCGGGGAGCTGTTTTTT,CAWRWVTTGELFF
TRBJ2-5,.,TRBD2,TRBV14,TGTGCCAGCAACCAAGATCCCCGAGCGGGGTTCGAGACCCAGTACTTC,CASNQDPRAGFETQYF
TRBJ2-1,.,.,TRBV11-1,TGTGCCAGCAGCTTAGAGAGGGGTTTGGGCTCCTACAATGAGCAGTTCTTC,CASSLERGLGSYNEQFF
TRBJ2-3,few,TRBD1,TRBV7-3,TGTGCCAGCAGCCACCGGACAGGGGGCGACGACACAGATACGCAGTATTTT,CASSHRTGGDDTDTQYF
TRBJ2-5,few,.,TRBV6-1,TGTGCCAGCAGCCCTCGAGGCCCAGGAGAGACCCAGTACTTC,CASSPRGPGETQYF
TRBJ2-3,.,.,TRBV11-1,TGTGCCAGCAGCTTAGAACCGGACATTTTGAAAGGCGGAGATACGCAGTATTTT,CASSLEPDILKGGDTQYF
TRBJ2-7,.,.,TRBV12-3/TRBV12-4,TGTGCCAGCAGTTTAGGGACACTCTCCTACGAGCAGTACTTC,CASSLGTLSYEQYF
TRBJ2-2,.,TRBD1,TRBV7-9,TGTGCCAGCAGCTTCCTAGACAGGGAAGACACCGGGGAGCTGTTTTTT,CASSFLDREDTGELFF
TRBJ2-3,few,TRBD2,TRBV7-2,TGTGCCAGCAGCTCCCGACTAGCGGGCCTTAGCACAGATACGCAGTATTTT,CASSSRLAGLSTDTQYF
TRBJ1-2,.,TRBD1,TRBV6-1,TGTGCCAGCAGTACGGGACAGTGGCTCTATGGCTACACCTTC,CASSTGQWLYGYTF
TRBJ2-2,.,TRBD1,TRBV29-1,TGCAGCGCGGGACAGGGGAACACCGGGGAGCTGTTTTTT,CSAGQGNTGELFF
TRBJ1-1,.,TRBD1,TRBV5-1,TGCGCCAGCAGCTTGACAGGGGGCGCGAACACTGAAGCTTTCTTT,CASSLTGGANTEAFF
TRBJ2-1,few,.,TRBV6-8,TGTGCCAGCAGTTACCCCCGGCTAGTTCCTACCAGGCACAATGAGCAGTTCTTC,CASSYPRLVPTRHNEQFF
TRBJ1-1,few,.,TRBV7-9,TGTGCCAGCAGCCCTCCGGGAAGTCATGAAGCTTTCTTT,CASSPPGSHEAFF